This TCR beta chain was recorded in a study of T cells in pancreatic ductal adenocarcinoma. Overall study results and limits: Compared with tumor, blood showed more total productive templates and around 8-fold more clonotypes. Results skew toward the minority of patients with early-stage disease. Tumor and blood clonality did not differ significantly, about 0.1 versus 0.07. Enrichment of CD45RO+ effector over naive T cells in tumors may bias clonality.

Details on this clone: What it binds is not known.

Selected pancreatic ductal adenocarcinoma patients had undergone surgery without neoadjuvant therapy. Data came from immunoSEQ multiplex PCR; TCRdb stores just in-frame clones and leaves some out. Among about 98,000 clones listed, nearly 95% were seen once. The CDR3 length is 15 residues. Germline CDR1 reads MDHEN; CDR2 reads SYDVKM. Trimming stripped 4 bases from V and 2 bases from J, with 12 bases between. Sequencing used PBMCs. The J gene is TRBJ2-1, the V gene TRBV28, with D possibly being TRBD2 (5 bases). This receptor was taken from a human donor with pancreatic ductal adenocarcinoma. CDR3 sequence (DNA): TGTGCCAGCAGTTCCTTCGGCGGGCCCTACAATGAGCAGTTCTTC. It encodes CASSSFGGPYNEQFF.